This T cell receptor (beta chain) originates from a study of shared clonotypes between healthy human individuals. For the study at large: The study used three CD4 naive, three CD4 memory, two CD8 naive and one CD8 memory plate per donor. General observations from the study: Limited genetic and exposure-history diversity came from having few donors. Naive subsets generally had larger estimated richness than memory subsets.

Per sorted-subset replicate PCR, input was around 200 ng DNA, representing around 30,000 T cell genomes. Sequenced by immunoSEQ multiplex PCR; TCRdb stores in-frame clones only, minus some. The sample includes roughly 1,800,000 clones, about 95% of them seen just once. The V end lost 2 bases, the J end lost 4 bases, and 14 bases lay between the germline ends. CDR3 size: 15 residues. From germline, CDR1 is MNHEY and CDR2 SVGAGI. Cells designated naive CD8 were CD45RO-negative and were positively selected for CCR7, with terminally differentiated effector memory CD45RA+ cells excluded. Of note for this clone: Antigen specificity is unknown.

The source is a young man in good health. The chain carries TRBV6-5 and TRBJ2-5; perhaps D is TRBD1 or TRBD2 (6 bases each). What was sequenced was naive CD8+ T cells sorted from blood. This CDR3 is CASSYLSGAGETQYF. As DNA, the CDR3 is TGTGCCAGCAGTTACCTCTCGGGGGCCGGAGAGACCCAGTACTTC.